This T cell receptor (beta chain) was observed in a study of preoperative IRX-2 immunotherapy in early breast cancer. This CDR3 spans 9 amino acids. Between the trimmed V and J ends, which lost 7 bases and 11 bases, there was a span of 9 bases. Germline CDR1 SGHTS, CDR2 YDEGEE. Treatment in this sample: preoperative locoregional IRX-2 cytokine immunotherapy. Preoperative locoregional IRX-2 cytokine immunotherapy was tested in the phase Ib source study. Sequencing used immunoSEQ multiplex PCR; TCRdb keeps in-frame clones, though not all of them. The table has roughly 57,000 clones, approximately 94% seen once.

The receptor's source is a human donor with breast cancer. Sampling took place from a patient treated with IRX-2 immunotherapy. The V gene is TRBV5-8, the J gene TRBJ1-1; D call uncertain. CDR3 loop: CASGLRAFF. The CDR3 bases are TGTGCCAGCGGGCTTCGGGCTTTCTTT.